This T cell receptor (beta chain) originates from a study of blood T cell repertoires in COVID-19. Overall study context: Sites in the United States, Italy and Spain provided acute and convalescent COVID-19 samples.

The CDR3 totals 15 residues. Trimming pared 2 bases from V and 3 bases from J, leaving 11 bases between. CDR1 is MNHEY, CDR2 SMNVEV, per germline (reference sequence). Measured with immunoSEQ multiplex PCR; TCRdb has only the in-frame clones, and not every one. The data contain 300,000 to 350,000 clones, less than 90% of them singletons. The sample taken for sequencing was PBMCs or T cells enriched from blood (not recorded which). This receptor was taken from a woman in her twenties or thirties who had recovered from COVID-19. The chain joins TRBV27 to TRBJ2-1; maybe TRBD2 (6 bases). CDR3 amino acids: CASSLKTGDYNEQFF. The CDR3 DNA reads as TGTGCCAGCAGTTTAAAAACGGGGGACTACAATGAGCAGTTCTTC.